This T cell receptor (beta chain) emerged from a study of T cells in Graves' hyperthyroidism and ophthalmopathy (dated by TCRdb to between 2018 and 2020). A note on the overall study: Peripheral blood samples were taken at initial diagnosis, before any treatment was given. The paper reports TCR Vbeta CDR3 sequencing of 135 peripheral blood samples: approximately 41 ophthalmopathy, fewer than 85 hyperthyroidism and around 17 progressor patients. For training and testing, the approximately 97 patients in the discovery cohort were randomly divided in a 7:3 ratio. Prospective prediction of ophthalmopathy was tested in an independent validation cohort of some 19 hyperthyroidism patients and 17 patients who later progressed to ophthalmopathy. A discovery cohort of about a hundred patients, fewer than 50 with Graves' ophthalmopathy and fewer than 65 with stable Graves' hyperthyroidism, was used to find distinguishing TCR V-J signatures. The study also compared thyroid tissue and blood T-cell repertoires from 6 or 7 Graves' hyperthyroidism patients. After blood sampling, hyperthyroidism patients were treated with methimazole at a starting dose of 30 mg daily, and ophthalmopathy patients were treated with high-dose intravenous methylprednisolone.

For this clonotype: Its cognate antigen has yet to be identified. Per-nucleotide qualities are absent, and no much larger clonotype sits a single base away.

TCR beta CDR3 regions were amplified from RNA transcripts. A first-round RT-PCR of the TCR CDR3 used the HTBI primer set with the Qiagen OneStep RT-PCR kit. A second multiplex PCR round built the libraries, followed by size selection and purification. Paired-end sequencing of the libraries was performed with 100 bp reads on an Illumina HiSeq2000. As for the authors' bioinformatics: SOAPnuke was used to process the raw data, with reads discarded if the reads contained adapters or uncalled bases, had a mean Phred below 15, or lacked an exact constant-primer or identifier match. COPE v1.2.5 was used to merge high-quality paired reads, and clonotypes were defined as unique nucleotide sequences. MiTCR v1.1 was used to align clonotypes to the IMGT TRBV, TRBD and TRBJ reference segments. Only V-J combinations with frequency above 0.0001, covering 99% to 99.2% of repertoires, were analysed. The TCS score was defined as F50 (clonal expansion) divided by E x V (chaos), with BLOSUM62-based TCRdist calculated between CDR3 peptides within each V-J. Welch's t-statistics and random forest reduced roughly 500 V-J features to under 15, which were used in a naive Bayes classifier (R e1071). The public sequencing data were trimmed at Q25 with fastp and processed into clonotypes with MiXCR by TCRdb, which kept only in-frame beta chains. One record per CDR3 amino acid sequence lists the most common genes and DNA. TCRdb's processing, not the study's, gives the V and J calls here. The sample has hundreds of thousands of distinct CDR3 sequences on record, about a fifth of them singletons. Together, the top ten hold under 35% of the sample.

Overall study outcomes, separate from this receptor: Most expanded thyroid clonotypes (frequency above 0.001) were also detected in blood, a finding suggesting that blood repertoires may reflect thyroid immune responses. A 13 V-J signature model separated ophthalmopathy from stable hyperthyroidism, with about 88% sensitivity and roughly 84% specificity in cross-validation and 80%/75% in testing. Sample size was not statistically predetermined, and blinding of investigators to group allocation was not performed. In validation, progression to ophthalmopathy was predicted by the model with about 70% sensitivity and 72% to 80% specificity, a median of approximately 7.1 months before onset.

Moderately to severely active disease, a Clinical Activity Score of at least 3, a NOSPECS grade of at least 4, and a duration under 3 months were present in ophthalmopathy patients. Patients with uncontrolled infections, other autoimmune diseases, pregnancy or lactation were excluded. Diagnoses were established on the basis of clinical symptoms, serum thyroxine and TRAb, thyroid ultrasound, and orbital computed tomography. PBMCs were isolated from 10 ml of fresh peripheral blood by Ficoll-Paque density gradient centrifugation. Total RNA was extracted with Trizol reagent, and quality was checked on an Agilent 2100 Bioanalyzer. Compared with germline, V lacks 3 bases and J lacks 7 bases; bases without a gene match: 16. According to the germline V gene, CDR1 reads SGDLS and CDR2 reads YYNGEE. The CDR3 starts with the cysteine, ends with the phenylalanine, and has 16 residues. Left in the record is the CDR3 DNA by itself, 48 bases read in frame from the first base.

Sequences were obtained from blood. Rearrangement joined TRBV9 to TRBJ2-7, with 7 bases matching TRBD2. The clonotype comes from a man younger than 40 with Graves' ophthalmopathy. The DNA reads TGTGCCAGCAGCGATCCGGGAACTAGCTTGGGGGGGGAGCAGTACTTC. The translation is CASSDPGTSLGGEQYF. Where the CDR3 stops, the reference TRBV9 and TRBJ2-7 genes take over; the full variable domain is DSGVTQTPKHLITATGQRVTLRCSPRSGDLSVYWYQQSLDQGLQFLIQYYNGEERAKGNILERFSAQQFPDLHSELNLSSLELGDSALYFCASSDPGTSLGGEQYFGPGTRLTVT.